The text below deals with one T cell receptor beta chain. The antigen remains undetermined. The data are from a study of shared clonotypes between healthy human individuals. Study information: CD4 naive cells filled three plates per donor, CD4 memory three, CD8 naive two and CD8 memory one. Findings of the study overall: A reduction in generation probabilities was seen for non-shared clonotypes relative to those shared by all four donors. With a handful of donors compared, around 5% of naive CD4 clonotypes were shared.

Germline CDR1 is SGHNT and CDR2 is YYREEE (reference sequence). The CDR3 extends over 15 amino acids. Trimming removed 4 bases at V and 9 bases at J, with 22 bases between. Researchers divided each subset's genomic DNA evenly across several immunoSEQ plates. The assay was immunoSEQ multiplex PCR, and TCRdb's table has in-frame clones only and misses some. The table records under 1,900,000 clones, 98% of them present only once. This TCR derives from a man aged 25 to 45 in good health. The chain links TRBV5-4 to TRBJ1-2, with D tentatively TRBD1 (6 bases). The source material was naive CD4+ T cells sorted from blood. Subset defined: CD45RA+ positively selected. The CDR3, as DNA: TGTGCCAGCAGCGCCACCGGGACACAGGGTCCACGCTACACCTTC. It codes for CASSATGTQGPRYTF.